The entry below gives a single T cell receptor beta chain sequence along with its context. The protocol was immunoSEQ multiplex PCR, while the TCRdb copy is restricted to in-frame clones and leaves out a portion. Found here are roughly 180,000 clones, roughly 85% of them singletons; the top ten hold about 8.2%. This entry is derived from a study of blood T cell repertoires in COVID-19. Study details: PBMCs, B-cell-depleted T cells, or T cells were the source of the cDNA or gDNA that made up the material.

Between the trimmed V and J ends, which lost 0 bases and 5 bases, there was a span of 16 bases. Germline V gene sequence: CDR1 MGHRA, CDR2 YSYEKL. The CDR3 is 16 amino acids. The source is a man aged 55 to 70 with acute or convalescent COVID-19. V usage is TRBV4-1 and J usage is TRBJ1-1; D gene ambiguous. The sample was peripheral blood. The CDR3 coding sequence is TGCGCCAGCAGCCAAGAGGCCCCGGGTGGGAGGACTGAAGCTTTCTTT. Protein product: CASSQEAPGGRTEAFF.